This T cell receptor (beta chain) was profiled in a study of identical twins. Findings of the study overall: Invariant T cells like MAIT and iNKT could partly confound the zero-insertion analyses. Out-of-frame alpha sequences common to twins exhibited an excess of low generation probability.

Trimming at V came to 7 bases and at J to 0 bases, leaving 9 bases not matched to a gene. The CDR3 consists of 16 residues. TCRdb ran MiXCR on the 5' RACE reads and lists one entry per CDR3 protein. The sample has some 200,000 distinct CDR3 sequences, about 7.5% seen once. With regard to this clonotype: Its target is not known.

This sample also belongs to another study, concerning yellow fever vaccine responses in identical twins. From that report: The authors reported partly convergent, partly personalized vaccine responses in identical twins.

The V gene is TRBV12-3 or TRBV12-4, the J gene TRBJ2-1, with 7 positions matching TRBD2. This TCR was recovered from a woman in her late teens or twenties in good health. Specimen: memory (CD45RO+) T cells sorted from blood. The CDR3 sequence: CASTLSGGSSYNEQFF. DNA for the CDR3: TGTGCCAGCACCCTTAGCGGCGGGAGCTCCTACAATGAGCAGTTCTTC.